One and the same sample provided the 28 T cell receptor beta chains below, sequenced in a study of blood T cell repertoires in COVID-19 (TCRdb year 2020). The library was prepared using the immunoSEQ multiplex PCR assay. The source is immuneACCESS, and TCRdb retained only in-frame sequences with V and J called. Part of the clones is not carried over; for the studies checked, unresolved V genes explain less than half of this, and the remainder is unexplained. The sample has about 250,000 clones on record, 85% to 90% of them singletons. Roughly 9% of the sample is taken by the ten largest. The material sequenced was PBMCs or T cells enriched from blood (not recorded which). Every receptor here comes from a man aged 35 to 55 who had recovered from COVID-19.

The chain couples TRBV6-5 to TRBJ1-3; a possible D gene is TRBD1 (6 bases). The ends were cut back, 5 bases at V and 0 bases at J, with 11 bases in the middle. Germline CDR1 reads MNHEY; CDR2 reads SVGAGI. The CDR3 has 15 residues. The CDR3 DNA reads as TGTGCCAGCAGTCCCGGGACAAGCTCTGGAAACACCATATATTTT. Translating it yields CASSPGTSSGNTIYF.

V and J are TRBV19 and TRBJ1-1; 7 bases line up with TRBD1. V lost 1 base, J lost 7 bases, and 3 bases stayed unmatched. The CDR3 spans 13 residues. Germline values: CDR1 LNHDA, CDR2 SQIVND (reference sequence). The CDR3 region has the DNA TGTGCCAGTAGTATAGGGACAGGCAATGAAGCTTTCTTT. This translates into CASSIGTGNEAFF. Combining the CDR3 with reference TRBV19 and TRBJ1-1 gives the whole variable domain DGGITQSPKYLFRKEGQNVTLSCEQNLNHDAMYWYRQDPGQGLRLIYYSQIVNDFQKGDIAEGYSVSREKKESFPLTVTSAQKNPTAFYLCASSIGTGNEAFFGQGTRLTVV.

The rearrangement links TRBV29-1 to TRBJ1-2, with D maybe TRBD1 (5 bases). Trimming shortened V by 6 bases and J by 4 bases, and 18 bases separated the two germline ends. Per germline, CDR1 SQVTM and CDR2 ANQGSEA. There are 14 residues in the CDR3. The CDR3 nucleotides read TGCAGCGTCGAAAGACAGCAGAGGATCTATGGCTACACCTTC. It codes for CSVERQQRIYGYTF.

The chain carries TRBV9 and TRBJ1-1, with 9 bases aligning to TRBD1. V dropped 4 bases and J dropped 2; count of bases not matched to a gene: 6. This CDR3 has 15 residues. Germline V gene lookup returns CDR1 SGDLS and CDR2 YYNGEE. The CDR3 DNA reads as TGTGCCAGCAGCAAGACGGACAGGGGAAACACTGAAGCTTTCTTT. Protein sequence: CASSKTDRGNTEAFF. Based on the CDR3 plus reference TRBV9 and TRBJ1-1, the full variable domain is DSGVTQTPKHLITATGQRVTLRCSPRSGDLSVYWYQQSLDQGLQFLIQYYNGEERAKGNILERFSAQQFPDLHSELNLSSLELGDSALYFCASSKTDRGNTEAFFGQGTRLTVV.

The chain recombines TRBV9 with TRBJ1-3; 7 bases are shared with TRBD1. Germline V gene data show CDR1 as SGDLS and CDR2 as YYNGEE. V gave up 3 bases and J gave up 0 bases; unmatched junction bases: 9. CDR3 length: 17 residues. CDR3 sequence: CASSGRTGKPSGNTIYF. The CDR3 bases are TGTGCCAGCAGCGGTAGGACAGGAAAACCCTCTGGAAACACCATATATTTT.

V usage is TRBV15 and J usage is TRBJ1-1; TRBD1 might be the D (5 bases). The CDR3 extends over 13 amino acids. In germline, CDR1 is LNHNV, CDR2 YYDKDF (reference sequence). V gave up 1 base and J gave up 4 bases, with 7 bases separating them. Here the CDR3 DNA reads TGTGCCACCAGCAGAGTTAGGGGCACTGAAGCTTTCTTT. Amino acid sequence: CATSRVRGTEAFF.

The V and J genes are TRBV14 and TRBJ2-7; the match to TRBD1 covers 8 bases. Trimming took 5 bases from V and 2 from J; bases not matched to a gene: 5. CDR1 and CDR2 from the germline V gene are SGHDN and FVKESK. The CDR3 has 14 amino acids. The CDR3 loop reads CASSWDRLAYEQYF. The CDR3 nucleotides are TGTGCCAGCAGCTGGGACAGGCTAGCCTACGAGCAGTACTTC.

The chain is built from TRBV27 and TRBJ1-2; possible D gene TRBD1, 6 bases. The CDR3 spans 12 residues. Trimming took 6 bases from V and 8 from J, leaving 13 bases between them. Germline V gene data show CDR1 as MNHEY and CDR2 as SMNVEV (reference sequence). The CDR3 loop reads CASRRQGYGYTF. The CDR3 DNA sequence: TGTGCCAGCAGACGTCAGGGGTACGGCTACACCTTC.

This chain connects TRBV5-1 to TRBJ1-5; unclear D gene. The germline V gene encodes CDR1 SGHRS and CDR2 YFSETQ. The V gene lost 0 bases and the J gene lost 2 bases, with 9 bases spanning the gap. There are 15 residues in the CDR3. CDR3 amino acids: CASSLAGKGNQPQHF. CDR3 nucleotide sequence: TGCGCCAGCAGCTTGGCCGGGAAGGGCAATCAGCCCCAGCATTTT.

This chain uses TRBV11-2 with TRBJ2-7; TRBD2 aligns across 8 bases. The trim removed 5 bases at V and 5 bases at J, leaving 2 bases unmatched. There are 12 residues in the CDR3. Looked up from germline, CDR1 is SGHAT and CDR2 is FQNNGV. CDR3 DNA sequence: TGTGCCAGCAGCCGACTAGCGAACGAGCAGTACTTC. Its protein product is CASSRLANEQYF.

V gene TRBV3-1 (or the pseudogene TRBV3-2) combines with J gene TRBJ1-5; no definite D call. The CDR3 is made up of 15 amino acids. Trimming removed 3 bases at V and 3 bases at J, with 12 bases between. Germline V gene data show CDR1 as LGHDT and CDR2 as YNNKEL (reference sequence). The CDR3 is CASSQHSSINQPQHF. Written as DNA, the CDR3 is TGTGCCAGCAGCCAGCACAGCAGCATCAATCAGCCCCAGCATTTT.

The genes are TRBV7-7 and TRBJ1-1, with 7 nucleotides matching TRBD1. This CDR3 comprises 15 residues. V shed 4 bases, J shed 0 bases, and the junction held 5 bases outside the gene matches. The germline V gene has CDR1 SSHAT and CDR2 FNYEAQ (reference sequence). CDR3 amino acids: CASSYSDRVNTEAFF. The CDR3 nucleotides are TGTGCCAGCAGCTACTCTGACAGGGTGAACACTGAAGCTTTCTTT.

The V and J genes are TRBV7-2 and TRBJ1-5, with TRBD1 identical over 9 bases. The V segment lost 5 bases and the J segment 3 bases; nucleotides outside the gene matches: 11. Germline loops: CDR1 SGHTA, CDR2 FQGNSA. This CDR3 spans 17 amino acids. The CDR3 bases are TGTGCCAGCAGCACCGAGGACAGGGGTCGATACAATCAGCCCCAGCATTTT. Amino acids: CASSTEDRGRYNQPQHF.

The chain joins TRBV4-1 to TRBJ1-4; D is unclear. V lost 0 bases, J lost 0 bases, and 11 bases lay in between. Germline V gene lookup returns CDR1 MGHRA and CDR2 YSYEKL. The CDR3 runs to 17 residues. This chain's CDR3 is CASSQDLAGTTNEKLFF. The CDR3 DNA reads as TGCGCCAGCAGCCAAGATCTCGCCGGGACAACTAATGAAAAACTGTTTTTT.

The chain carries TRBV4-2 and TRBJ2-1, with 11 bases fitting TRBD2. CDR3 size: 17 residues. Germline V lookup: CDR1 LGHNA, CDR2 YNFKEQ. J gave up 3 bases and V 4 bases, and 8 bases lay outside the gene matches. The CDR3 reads CASSLFPTSGNYNEQFF. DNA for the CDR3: TGTGCCAGCAGCCTATTCCCGACTAGCGGGAACTACAATGAGCAGTTCTTC.

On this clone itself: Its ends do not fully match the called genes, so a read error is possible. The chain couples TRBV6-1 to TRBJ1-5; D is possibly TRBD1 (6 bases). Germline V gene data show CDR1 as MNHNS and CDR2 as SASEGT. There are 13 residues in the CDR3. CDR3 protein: CASNEQGGQPQHF. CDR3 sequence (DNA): TGTGCCAGCAATGAACAGGGCGGACAGCCCCAGCATTTT.

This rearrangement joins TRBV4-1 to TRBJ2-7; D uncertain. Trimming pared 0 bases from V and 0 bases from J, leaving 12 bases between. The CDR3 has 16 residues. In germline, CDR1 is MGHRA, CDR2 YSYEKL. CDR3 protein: CASSQDATLSSYEQYF. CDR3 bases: TGCGCCAGCAGCCAAGACGCGACTCTGAGCTCCTACGAGCAGTACTTC.

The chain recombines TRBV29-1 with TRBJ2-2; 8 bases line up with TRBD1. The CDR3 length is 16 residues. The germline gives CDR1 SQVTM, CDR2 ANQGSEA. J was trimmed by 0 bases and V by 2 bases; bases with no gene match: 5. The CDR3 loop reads CSVETLTGANTGELFF. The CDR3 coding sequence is TGCAGCGTTGAAACTTTGACAGGGGCGAACACCGGGGAGCTGTTTTTT.

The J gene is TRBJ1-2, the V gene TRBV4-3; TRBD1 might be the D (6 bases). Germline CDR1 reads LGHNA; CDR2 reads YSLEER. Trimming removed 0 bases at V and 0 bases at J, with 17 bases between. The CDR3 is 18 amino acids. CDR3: CASSQEEIGTHTNYGYTF. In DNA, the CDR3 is TGCGCCAGCAGCCAAGAGGAGATCGGGACACATACTAACTATGGCTACACCTTC.

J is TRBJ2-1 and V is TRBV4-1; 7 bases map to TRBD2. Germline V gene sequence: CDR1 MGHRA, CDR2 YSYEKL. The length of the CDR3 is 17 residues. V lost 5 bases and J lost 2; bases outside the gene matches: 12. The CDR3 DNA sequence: TGCGCCAGCAGCTCTAACCCACTAGCGCCCCCCTACAATGAGCAGTTCTTC. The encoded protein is CASSSNPLAPPYNEQFF.

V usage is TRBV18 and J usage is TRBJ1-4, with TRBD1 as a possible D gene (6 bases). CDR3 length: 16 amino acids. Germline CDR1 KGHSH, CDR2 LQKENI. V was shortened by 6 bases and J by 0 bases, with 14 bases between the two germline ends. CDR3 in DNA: TGTGCCAGCTCGCCTAATCGACAGGCAACTAATGAAAAACTGTTTTTT. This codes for CASSPNRQATNEKLFF.

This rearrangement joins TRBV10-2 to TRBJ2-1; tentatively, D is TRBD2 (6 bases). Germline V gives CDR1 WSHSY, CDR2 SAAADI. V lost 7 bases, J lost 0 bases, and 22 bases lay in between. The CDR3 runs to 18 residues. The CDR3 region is CASNADPLALSSYNEQFF. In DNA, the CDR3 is TGCGCCAGCAACGCGGACCCACTAGCTTTGAGCTCCTACAATGAGCAGTTCTTC.

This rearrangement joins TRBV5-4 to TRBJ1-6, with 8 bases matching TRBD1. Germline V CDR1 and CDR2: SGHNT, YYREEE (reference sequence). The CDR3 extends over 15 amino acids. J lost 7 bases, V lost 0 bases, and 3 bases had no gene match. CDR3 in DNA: TGTGCCAGCAGCTTGGGTCAGGGGGCGAATTCACCCCTCCACTTT. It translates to CASSLGQGANSPLHF.

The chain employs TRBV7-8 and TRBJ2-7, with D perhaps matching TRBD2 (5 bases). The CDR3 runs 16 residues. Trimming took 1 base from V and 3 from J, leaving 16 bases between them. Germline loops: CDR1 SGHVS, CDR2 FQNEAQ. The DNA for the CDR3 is TGTGCCAGCAGCTTAGTGGAGAGGGAGAATTTCTACGAGCAGTACTTC. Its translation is CASSLVERENFYEQYF. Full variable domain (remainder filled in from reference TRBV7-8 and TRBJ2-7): GAGVSQSPRYKVAKRGQDVALRCDPISGHVSLFWYQQALGQGPEFLTYFQNEAQLDKSGLPSDRFFAERPEGSVSTLKIQRTQQEDSAVYLCASSLVERENFYEQYFGPGTRLTVT.

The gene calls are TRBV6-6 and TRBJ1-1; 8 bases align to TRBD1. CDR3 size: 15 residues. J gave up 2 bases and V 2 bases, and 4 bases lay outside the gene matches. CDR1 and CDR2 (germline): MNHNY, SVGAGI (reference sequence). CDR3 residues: CASSYSRGLNTEAFF. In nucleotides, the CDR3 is TGTGCCAGCAGTTACAGCAGGGGGCTAAACACTGAAGCTTTCTTT.

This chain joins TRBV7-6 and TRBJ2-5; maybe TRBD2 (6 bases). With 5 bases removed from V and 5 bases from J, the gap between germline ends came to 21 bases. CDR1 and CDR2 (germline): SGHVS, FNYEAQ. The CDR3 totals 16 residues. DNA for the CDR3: TGTGCCAGCAGCCAACCCCAGATGGGGGGAGCGGAGACCCAGTACTTC. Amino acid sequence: CASSQPQMGGAETQYF.

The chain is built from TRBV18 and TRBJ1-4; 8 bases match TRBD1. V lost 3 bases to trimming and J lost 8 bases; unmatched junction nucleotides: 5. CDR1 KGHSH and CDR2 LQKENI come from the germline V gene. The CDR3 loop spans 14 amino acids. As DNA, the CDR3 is TGTGCCAGCTCACCTCCGACAGGGGACGAAAAACTGTTTTTT. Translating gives CASSPPTGDEKLFF.

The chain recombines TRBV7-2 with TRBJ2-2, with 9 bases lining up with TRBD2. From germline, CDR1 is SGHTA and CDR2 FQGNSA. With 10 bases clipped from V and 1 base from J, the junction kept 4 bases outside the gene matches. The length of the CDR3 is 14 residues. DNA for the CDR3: TGTGCCACAAAGACTAGCGGGAACACCGGGGAGCTGTTTTTT. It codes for CATKTSGNTGELFF.